This T cell receptor beta chain comes out of a study of spatial heterogeneity in lung cancer. This clonotype has at least ten counts. The study tagged each TCR cDNA molecule with a unique molecular identifier. TCRdb redid the calling of the 5' RACE reads with MiXCR, one entry per CDR3 protein. The data hold 40,000 to 50,000 distinct CDR3 sequences, with roughly an eighth observed a single time. Stated time point: sample taken at primary tumor resection. Whole RNA, isolated from tumor, nontumor lung or frozen PBMC, was sequenced without prior sorting. The CDR3 has 17 amino acids. Trimming shortened V by 0 bases and J by 0 bases, and 12 bases separated the two germline ends. Germline loops: CDR1 LGHNA, CDR2 YSLEER.

The chain employs TRBV4-3 and TRBJ2-1; no clear D. The sample here was PBMCs, taken at surgery. This TCR was recovered from a male donor with early-stage non-small cell lung cancer. The CDR3 DNA reads as TGCGCCAGCAGCCAAGATCTGAGGATAGGCTCCTACAATGAGCAGTTCTTC. Protein sequence: CASSQDLRIGSYNEQFF.